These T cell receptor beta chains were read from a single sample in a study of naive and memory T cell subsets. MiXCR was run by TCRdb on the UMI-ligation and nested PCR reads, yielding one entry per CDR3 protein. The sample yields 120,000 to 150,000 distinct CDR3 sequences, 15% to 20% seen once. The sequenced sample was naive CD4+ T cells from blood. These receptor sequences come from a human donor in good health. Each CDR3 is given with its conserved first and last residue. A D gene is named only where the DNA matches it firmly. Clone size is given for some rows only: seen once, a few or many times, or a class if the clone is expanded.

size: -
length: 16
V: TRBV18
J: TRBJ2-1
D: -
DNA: TGTGCCAGCTCACCACCGTGGCTCCCCCGGAATACTGAGCAGTTCTTC
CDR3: CASSPPWLPRNTEQFF

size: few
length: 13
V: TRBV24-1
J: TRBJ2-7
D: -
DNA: TGTGCCACCAGTGACACCGATAGAGGCGAGCAGTACTTC
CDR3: CATSDTDRGEQYF

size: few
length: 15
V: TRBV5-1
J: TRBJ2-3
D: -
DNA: TGCGCCAGCAGCTACCGGGGAGCTAGCACAGATACGCAGTATTTT
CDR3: CASSYRGASTDTQYF

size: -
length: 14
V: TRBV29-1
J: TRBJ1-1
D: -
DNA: TGCAGCGTAACGACCGGGACAAAGAACACTGAAGCTTTCTTT
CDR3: CSVTTGTKNTEAFF

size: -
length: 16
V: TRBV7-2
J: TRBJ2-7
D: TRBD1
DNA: TGTGCCAGCAGCAGCCTGGACAGGTTAATTCCCTACGAGCAGTACTTC
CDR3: CASSSLDRLIPYEQYF

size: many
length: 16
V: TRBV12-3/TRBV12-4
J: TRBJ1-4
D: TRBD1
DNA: TGTGCCAGCAGTTTGTTCGGGGACAGGCAGAATGAAAAACTGTTTTTT
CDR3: CASSLFGDRQNEKLFF

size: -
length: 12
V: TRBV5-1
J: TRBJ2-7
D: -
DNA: TGCGCCAGCAAGGAATTCCCCTACGAGCAGTACTTC
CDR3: CASKEFPYEQYF

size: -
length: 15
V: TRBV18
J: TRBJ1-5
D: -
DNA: TGTGCCAGCTCACCACAGCCCACCAATGATCAGCCCCAGCATTTT
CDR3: CASSPQPTNDQPQHF

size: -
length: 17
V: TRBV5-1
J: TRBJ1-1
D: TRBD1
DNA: TGCGCCAGCAGCTTGGAGAACCCAACCGGGACAGGTCATGAAGCTTTCTTT
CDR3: CASSLENPTGTGHEAFF

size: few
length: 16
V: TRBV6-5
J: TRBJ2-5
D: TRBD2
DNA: TGTGCCAGCACCCGCGGTTTCGGGACTAGTACGGAGACCCAGTACTTC
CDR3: CASTRGFGTSTETQYF

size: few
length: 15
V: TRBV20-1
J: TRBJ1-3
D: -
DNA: TGCAGTGCTAGAGCACCCGTAACCCTCGGAAACACCATATATTTT
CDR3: CSARAPVTLGNTIYF

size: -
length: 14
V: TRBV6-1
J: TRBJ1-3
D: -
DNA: TGTGCCAGCAGTGAAGAGTACTCTGGAAACACCATATATTTT
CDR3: CASSEEYSGNTIYF

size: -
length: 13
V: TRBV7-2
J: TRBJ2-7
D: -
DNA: TGTGCCAGCAGCTTAATGGCTACGTACGAGCAGTACTTC
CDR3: CASSLMATYEQYF

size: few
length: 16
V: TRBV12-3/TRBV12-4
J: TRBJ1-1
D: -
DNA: TGTGCCAGCACCGAACCTAGTCAGGGTTATTTCCCTGAAGCTTTCTTT
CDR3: CASTEPSQGYFPEAFF

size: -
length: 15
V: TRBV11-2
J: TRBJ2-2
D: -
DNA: TGTGCCAGCAGCTTAGAGGTTGGGTTCACCGGGGAGCTGTTTTTT
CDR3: CASSLEVGFTGELFF

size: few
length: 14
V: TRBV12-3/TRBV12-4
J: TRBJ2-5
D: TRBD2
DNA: TGTGCCAGCAGTTTGGGAGGGGTGGGGGAGACCCAGTACTTC
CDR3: CASSLGGVGETQYF

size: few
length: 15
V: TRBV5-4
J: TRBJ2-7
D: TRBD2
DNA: TGTGCCAGCAGCTCAAATTGGCGGGAGACCTACGAGCAGTACTTC
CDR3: CASSSNWRETYEQYF

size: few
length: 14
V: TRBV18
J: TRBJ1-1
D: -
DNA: TGTGCCAGCTCACCCGAGGCCCTTAACACTGAAGCTTTCTTT
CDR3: CASSPEALNTEAFF

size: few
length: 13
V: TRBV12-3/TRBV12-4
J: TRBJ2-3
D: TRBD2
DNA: TGTGCCAGCACGACGGGAGGGCATGGTACGCAGTATTTT
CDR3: CASTTGGHGTQYF

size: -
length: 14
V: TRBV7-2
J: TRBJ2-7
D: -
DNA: TGTGCCAGCAGTCCGGCAGGACTCCACTACGAGCAGTACTTC
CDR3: CASSPAGLHYEQYF

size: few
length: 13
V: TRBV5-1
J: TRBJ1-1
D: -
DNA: TGCGCCAGCAGCATAACAGGGAACACTGAAGCTTTCTTT
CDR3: CASSITGNTEAFF

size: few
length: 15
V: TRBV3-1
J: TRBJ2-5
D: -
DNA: TGTGCCAGCAGCCAACAGACGGCCGGCGGGGAGACCCAGTACTTC
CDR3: CASSQQTAGGETQYF

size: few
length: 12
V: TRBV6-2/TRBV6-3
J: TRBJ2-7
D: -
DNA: TGTGCCAGCAGTGGTGGCGAGTACGAGCAGTACTTC
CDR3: CASSGGEYEQYF

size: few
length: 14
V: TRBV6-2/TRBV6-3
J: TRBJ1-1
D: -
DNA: TGTGCCAGCAGTTCCGCGACTGCTAATACGGAAGCTTTCTTT
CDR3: CASSSATANTEAFF

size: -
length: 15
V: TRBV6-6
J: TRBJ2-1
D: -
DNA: TGTGCCAGCAGGGGTTTTTCTTGGGGTTACAATGAGCAGTTCTTC
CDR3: CASRGFSWGYNEQFF

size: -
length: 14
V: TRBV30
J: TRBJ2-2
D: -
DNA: TGTGCCTGGGAGACAGACGAACACCCCGGGGAGCTGTTTTTT
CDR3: CAWETDEHPGELFF

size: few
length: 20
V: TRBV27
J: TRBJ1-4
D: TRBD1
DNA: TGTGCCAGCAGTTTCCACCGGGACAGGTTAAGGAGAGCAACTAATGAAAAACTGTTTTTT
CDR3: CASSFHRDRLRRATNEKLFF

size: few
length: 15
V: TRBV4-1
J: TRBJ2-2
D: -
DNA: TGCGCCAGCAGCCAATGGGGCAGGGGATCCGGGGAGCTGTTTTTT
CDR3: CASSQWGRGSGELFF

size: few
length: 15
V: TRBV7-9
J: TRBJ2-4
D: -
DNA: TGTGCCAGCAGCTTACCGGACATCCACAAAAACATTCAGTACTTC
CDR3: CASSLPDIHKNIQYF